The subject of this entry is one T cell receptor beta chain. The data originate from a study of blood T cell repertoires in COVID-19. Across the study: From the United States, Italy and Spain came samples of acute and convalescent COVID-19. PBMCs, B-cell-depleted T cells, or T cells provided the cDNA or gDNA that made up the material.

As originally analysed: Amplifying reference gene primers gave estimates of nucleated cell counts. Some clones are missing from TCRdb's copy, which holds only in-frame ones; the method was immunoSEQ multiplex PCR. That table gives V, J and clone size, and the DNA gave D and trimming. Of around 47,000 clones in the sample, about four fifths were seen once. The sequence was collected from a man between 65 and 80 years old with active COVID-19. Sequenced sample: peripheral blood.

The CDR3 region is CASSPPGGTSGNTIYF. For the CDR3, the DNA is TGTGCCAGCTCACCCCCCGGCGGCACCTCTGGAAACACCATATATTTT. This sequence joins TRBV18 and TRBJ1-3; D remains unclear. CDR3 size: 16 residues. Germline lookup yields CDR1 KGHSH and CDR2 LQKENI. The V end was cut by 3 bases, the J end by 0 bases, with 12 bases between. The whole variable domain, remainder taken from reference TRBV18 and TRBJ1-3, is NAGVMQNPRHLVRRRGQEARLRCSPMKGHSHVYWYRQLPEEGLKFMVYLQKENIIDESGMPKERFSAEFPKEGPSILRIQQVVRGDSAAYFCASSPPGGTSGNTIYFGEGSWLTVV.